This T cell receptor (beta chain) is from a study of cytomegalovirus exposure and HLA in healthy donors. The V gene's germline CDR1 is SGHRS and CDR2 YFSETQ. CDR3 length: 13 amino acids. V shed 3 bases, J shed 5 bases, and the junction held 4 bases outside the gene matches. Primers for the PCR totalled 60 Vbeta and 13 Jbeta. Data came from immunoSEQ multiplex PCR; TCRdb stores just in-frame clones and leaves some out. The table records under 200,000 clones, 75% of them present only once. This receptor was taken from a woman aged 45-65 years in good health and CMV-seropositive. V and J are TRBV5-1 and TRBJ2-5; 7 nucleotides align to TRBD1. Sequenced material: PBMCs. The CDR3 region has the DNA TGCGCCAGCAGCTCCCACAGGGGTGAGACCCAGTACTTC. It encodes CASSSHRGETQYF.